Shown below are 28 T cell receptor beta chains from a single sample sequenced in a study of vaccination effects on CD4 cells after COVID-19. Method: immunoSEQ multiplex PCR; TCRdb's copy keeps in-frame clones and lacks some. Of 70,000 to 75,000 clones in the sample, 65% to 85% were seen once. Peptide-pool stimulation followed by sequencing identified expanded antigen-specific CD4+ clonotypes in the ViraFEST assay. CD4+ T cell isolation took place after 10 days of culture. According to the study, vaccine recipients showed no prior SARS-CoV-2 infection and negative nucleocapsid antibodies. What these receptors recognize is not known. This specimen consisted of CD4+ T cells from PBMCs cultured with HCoV-OC43 spike peptides, obtained before COVID-19 vaccination. Subset noted: HCoV-OC43 spike overlapping peptide pool stimulation. These receptors all stem from a human donor who received a COVID-19 vaccine.

The chain couples TRBV7-2 to TRBJ2-3; D is perhaps TRBD1 or TRBD2 (5 bases each). Germline-derived CDR1 and CDR2 are SGHTA and FQGNSA. This CDR3 is built from 14 residues. V lost 5 bases, J lost 2 bases, and 11 bases lay in between. CDR3 loop: CASSRGRNTDTQYF. Written as DNA, the CDR3 is TGTGCCAGCAGCCGGGGACGGAACACAGATACGCAGTATTTT. The complete variable domain, with remaining parts taken from reference TRBV7-2 and TRBJ2-3, reads GAGVSQSPSNKVTEKGKDVELRCDPISGHTALYWYRQSLGQGLEFLIYFQGNSAPDKSGLPSDRFSAERTGGSVSTLTIQRTQQEDSAVYLCASSRGRNTDTQYFGPGTRLTVL.

This chain connects TRBV2 to TRBJ1-5, with D perhaps TRBD1 (5 bases). V lost 7 bases, J lost 5 bases, and 12 bases lay in between. CDR1 is SNHLY, CDR2 FYNNEI, per germline. CDR3 length: 13 residues. As DNA, the CDR3 is TGTGCCAGCACTTTAGAGACAGATCAGCCCCAGCATTTT. It encodes CASTLETDQPQHF.

The chain employs TRBV28 and TRBJ2-1, with D maybe TRBD2 (6 bases). Germline CDR1 reads MDHEN; CDR2 reads SYDVKM. The CDR3 runs 14 residues. V lost 5 bases and J lost 8, with 16 bases in between. CDR3: CASSPPYRRDEQFF. The DNA for the CDR3 is TGTGCCAGCAGTCCCCCCTACAGGAGGGATGAGCAGTTCTTC.

This chain uses TRBV5-1 with TRBJ2-1, with D perhaps matching TRBD1 (6 bases). The V and J ends lost 0 bases and 0 bases respectively, with 10 bases between them. Germline V lookup: CDR1 SGHRS, CDR2 YFSETQ. The CDR3 contains 16 residues. The CDR3 sequence is CASSLDRQVSYNEQFF. The CDR3 nucleotides read TGCGCCAGCAGCTTGGATCGACAGGTCTCCTACAATGAGCAGTTCTTC.

This chain uses TRBV11-2 with TRBJ1-3, with no clear D. V lost 3 bases and J 0 bases, leaving 9 bases between the germline ends. CDR3 length: 15 residues. CDR1 is SGHAT, CDR2 FQNNGV, per germline. CDR3 residues: CASSFAGFSGNTIYF. DNA of the CDR3: TGTGCCAGCAGCTTTGCTGGGTTCTCTGGAAACACCATATATTTT.

The rearrangement links TRBV5-1 to TRBJ2-3; D perhaps matches TRBD2 (6 bases). Germline values: CDR1 SGHRS, CDR2 YFSETQ. This CDR3 is 14 amino acids long. V shed 2 bases and J shed 4 bases, with 11 bases lying between them. The chain's CDR3 is CASSLAREADTQYF. The CDR3, as DNA: TGCGCCAGCAGCTTAGCTAGGGAGGCAGATACGCAGTATTTT.

This clone was seen just once. The V gene is TRBV9, the J gene TRBJ1-1, with unresolved D. Germline loops: CDR1 SGDLS, CDR2 YYNGEE. The CDR3 has 16 amino acids. Trimming cost V 0 bases and J 2 bases, with 14 bases left between them. The CDR3 loop reads CASSVGAGGPNTEAFF. As DNA, the CDR3 is TGTGCCAGCAGCGTAGGCGCGGGTGGGCCCAACACTGAAGCTTTCTTT.

The chain has TRBV3-1 (or the pseudogene TRBV3-2) and TRBJ2-3; the match to TRBD1 covers 8 bases. The germline V gene encodes CDR1 LGHDT and CDR2 YNNKEL (reference sequence). V shed 1 base, J shed 6 bases, and the junction held 0 bases outside the gene matches. CDR3 length: 13 amino acids. CDR3: CASSQGTGDTQYF. CDR3 sequence (DNA): TGTGCCAGCAGCCAAGGGACAGGGGATACGCAGTATTTT.

V gene TRBV14 combines with J gene TRBJ1-2, with TRBD1 matching over 11 bases. CDR1 is SGHDN and CDR2 is FVKESK in the germline V gene. The V segment lost 2 bases and the J segment 7 bases; nucleotides outside the gene matches: 9. The CDR3 has 16 residues. CDR3 amino acids: CASSQLQGDRGTGYTF. The CDR3 nucleotides read TGTGCCAGCAGCCAACTTCAGGGGGACAGGGGGACTGGCTACACCTTC.

The gene calls are TRBV19 and TRBJ2-3, with 10 bases that match TRBD2. Trimming at V came to 5 bases and at J to 4 bases, leaving 12 bases not matched to a gene. Germline V lookup: CDR1 LNHDA, CDR2 SQIVND (reference sequence). This CDR3 contains 17 residues. CDR3 coding DNA: TGTGCCAGTAGTTCCTCCCCGAGCGGGGGGGCCGCAGATACGCAGTATTTT. It specifies CASSSSPSGGAADTQYF. The whole variable domain, remainder taken from reference TRBV19 and TRBJ2-3, is DGGITQSPKYLFRKEGQNVTLSCEQNLNHDAMYWYRQDPGQGLRLIYYSQIVNDFQKGDIAEGYSVSREKKESFPLTVTSAQKNPTAFYLCASSSSPSGGAADTQYFGPGTRLTVL.

The chain links TRBV6-5 to TRBJ2-2; 7 bases are shared with TRBD1. Germline V gene data show CDR1 as MNHEY and CDR2 as SVGAGI. V shed 6 bases and J 3 bases; nucleotides not matched to a gene: 4. CDR3 length: 14 residues. Written as DNA, the CDR3 is TGTGCCAGCAGAAGGACAGGCGACACCGGGGAGCTGTTTTTT. Residues: CASRRTGDTGELFF.

The chain couples TRBV2 to TRBJ1-2; 7 nucleotides line up with TRBD1. Germline V gives CDR1 SNHLY, CDR2 FYNNEI. Unmatched junction bases numbered 13, after V lost 8 bases and J lost 4 bases. This CDR3 region has 15 residues. The CDR3 here is CASDLNRDSVYGYTF. The CDR3 DNA sequence: TGTGCCAGCGATCTCAATAGGGACAGCGTCTATGGCTACACCTTC.

The chain employs TRBV24-1 and TRBJ2-2, with 7 bases identical to TRBD1. The CDR3 consists of 16 residues. J was trimmed by 1 base and V by 5 bases; bases with no gene match: 6. The V gene's germline CDR1 is KGHDR and CDR2 SFDVKD. In DNA, the CDR3 is TGTGCCACCAGTGGGTCCGGGACAGTGAACACCGGGGAGCTGTTTTTT. Translated, it gives CATSGSGTVNTGELFF.

This sequence joins TRBV24-1 and TRBJ2-1; D not resolved. Germline loops: CDR1 KGHDR, CDR2 SFDVKD. CDR3 length: 13 residues. The V end was cut by 1 base, the J end by 10 bases, with 10 bases between. The CDR3 region is CATSDFGSWEQFF. The CDR3 region has the DNA TGTGCCACCAGTGATTTTGGAAGTTGGGAGCAGTTCTTC.

The J gene is TRBJ1-2, the V gene TRBV5-1, with D possibly matching TRBD1 (6 bases). The ends were cut back, 1 base at V and 8 bases at J, with 15 bases in the middle. The CDR3 spans 14 residues. The V gene's germline CDR1 is SGHRS and CDR2 YFSETQ. The CDR3 is CASSLRDETGGYTF. The CDR3 DNA sequence: TGCGCCAGCAGCTTGAGGGATGAGACAGGCGGCTACACCTTC. Filled out from reference TRBV5-1 and TRBJ1-2, the complete variable domain reads KAGVTQTPRYLIKTRGQQVTLSCSPISGHRSVSWYQQTPGQGLQFLFEYFSETQRNKGNFPGRFSGRQFSNSRSEMNVSTLELGDSALYLCASSLRDETGGYTFGSGTRLTVV.

This clone was observed a single time. V gene TRBV5-6 combines with J gene TRBJ1-6; 8 nucleotides match TRBD1. This CDR3 is 15 amino acids long. J gave up 7 bases and V 2 bases, and 5 bases lay outside the gene matches. Germline V lookup: CDR1 SGHDT, CDR2 YYEEEE. The CDR3 sequence is CASSLEDRENSPLHF. The DNA for the CDR3 is TGTGCCAGCAGCTTAGAGGACAGGGAAAATTCACCCCTCCACTTT.

This chain links TRBV7-8 with TRBJ2-5, with a possible D match to TRBD1 (6 bases). Trimming stripped 4 bases from V and 1 base from J, with 16 bases between. Germline-derived CDR1 and CDR2 are SGHVS and FQNEAQ. The CDR3 covers 16 residues. The CDR3, as DNA: TGTGCCAGCAGCTCAGGGGCTCTGGGGGCCCAAGAGACCCAGTACTTC. Protein sequence: CASSSGALGAQETQYF.

V gene TRBV10-2 combines with J gene TRBJ1-5; possibly TRBD1 for D (6 bases). The V end lost 4 bases, the J end lost 2 bases, and 9 bases lay between the germline ends. Germline loops: CDR1 WSHSY, CDR2 SAAADI. CDR3 length equals 14 residues. The CDR3 DNA reads TGCGCCAGCAGTGTCACAGGGCGCAATCAGCCCCAGCATTTT. Translated: CASSVTGRNQPQHF.

V usage is TRBV19 and J usage is TRBJ2-3; 7 bases match TRBD2. Germline CDR1 and CDR2: LNHDA and SQIVND (reference sequence). This CDR3 contains 14 residues. The V gene end was trimmed by 8 bases and the J gene end by 6 bases; junction bases not matched to a gene: 11. This CDR3 reads CASRTGGTGDTQYF. The CDR3 DNA reads as TGTGCCAGTCGCACCGGGGGGACCGGCGATACGCAGTATTTT.

This clone has a single count. The DNA for the CDR3 is TGTGCCAACGAGAGGACTACCAGAGATACGCAGTATTTT. Protein sequence: CANERTTRDTQYF. The chain recombines TRBV7-9 with TRBJ2-3; tentatively, D is TRBD2 (6 bases). Per the germline V gene, CDR1 is SEHNR and CDR2 is FQNEAQ (reference sequence). The CDR3 runs to 13 residues. Trimming removed 10 bases from V and 5 bases from J, with 16 bases in between.

The chain combines TRBV20-1 with TRBJ2-5; D possibly corresponds to TRBD2 (6 bases). V was clipped by 3 bases and J by 2 bases, with 16 bases between them. There are 15 residues in the CDR3. The germline gives CDR1 DFQATT, CDR2 SNEGSKA (reference sequence). The CDR3: CSASSPGLAQETQYF. The CDR3 DNA follows: TGCAGTGCTAGTTCCCCCGGCCTAGCGCAAGAGACCCAGTACTTC.

The CDR3 DNA follows: TGTGCCAGCAGCGTCTCGCTAGCGGGCACAGATACGCAGTATTTT. It codes for CASSVSLAGTDTQYF. The chain recombines TRBV9 with TRBJ2-3; 7 bases fit TRBD2. This CDR3 is built from 15 residues. V trimming: 2 bases; J trimming: 1 base; junction bases outside the gene matches: 4. Germline assignment: CDR1 SGDLS and CDR2 YYNGEE.

J is TRBJ2-5 and V is TRBV10-2, with 16 bases matching TRBD2. The length of the CDR3 is 18 residues. J was trimmed by 7 bases and V by 2 bases; bases with no gene match: 10. Per germline, CDR1 WSHSY and CDR2 SAAADI. The CDR3 coding sequence is TGCGCCAGCAGTGAGGAGGGGGGACTAGCGGGGGGGCATGGGACCCAGTACTTC. Translation: CASSEEGGLAGGHGTQYF.

The chain couples TRBV10-3 to TRBJ2-1, with a weak D call TRBD2 (6 bases). The V end lost 2 bases, the J end lost 7 bases, and 6 bases lay between the germline ends. Germline values: CDR1 ENHRY, CDR2 SYGVKD. CDR3 length: 12 residues. The CDR3 nucleotides are TGTGCCATCAGTGAGGGAGGGAATGAGCAGTTCTTC. Translated: CAISEGGNEQFF.

The chain employs TRBV25-1 and TRBJ2-5, with a tentative D call TRBD2 (7 bases). This CDR3 is 15 amino acids long. Germline V gene data show CDR1 as MGHDK and CDR2 as SYGVNS. Trimming stripped 1 base from V and 4 bases from J, with 13 bases between. CDR3 coding DNA: TGTGCCAGCAGTGAATTCAGAGGGGGGGGAGAGACCCAGTACTTC. Translating gives CASSEFRGGGETQYF. Variable domain in full (rest from reference TRBV25-1 and TRBJ2-5): EADIYQTPRYLVIGTGKKITLECSQTMGHDKMYWYQQDPGMELHLIHYSYGVNSTEKGDLSSESTVSRIRTEHFPLTLESARPSHTSQYLCASSEFRGGGETQYFGPGTRLLVL.

The chain is built from TRBV5-1 and TRBJ2-3; 8 nucleotides line up with TRBD1. V trimming: 4 bases; J trimming: 0 bases; junction bases outside the gene matches: 4. Per the germline V gene, CDR1 is SGHRS and CDR2 is YFSETQ. The CDR3 sequence is 15 residues long. The CDR3 nucleotides read TGCGCCAGCAGCCTGGGACAGGAAAGCACAGATACGCAGTATTTT. Its protein is CASSLGQESTDTQYF.

This sequence joins TRBV5-5 and TRBJ1-2, with 7 bases aligning to TRBD1. CDR3 length: 14 residues. The trim removed 0 bases at V and 3 bases at J, leaving 2 bases unmatched. Germline CDR1 reads SGHKS; CDR2 reads YYEKEE (reference sequence). CDR3 coding DNA: TGTGCCAGCAGCTTGGACAGGGGTGACTATGGCTACACCTTC. Encoded protein: CASSLDRGDYGYTF.

This clone was picked up one time. This chain connects TRBV2 to TRBJ1-6; 8 bases line up with TRBD1. Germline lookup yields CDR1 SNHLY and CDR2 FYNNEI. This CDR3 spans 15 amino acids. The V and J ends lost 2 bases and 8 bases, in that order; junction bases with no gene match: 5. In nucleotides, the CDR3 is TGTGCCAGCAGTGAACAGGGGGCGAGGGATTCACCCCTCCACTTT. Amino acid sequence: CASSEQGARDSPLHF.